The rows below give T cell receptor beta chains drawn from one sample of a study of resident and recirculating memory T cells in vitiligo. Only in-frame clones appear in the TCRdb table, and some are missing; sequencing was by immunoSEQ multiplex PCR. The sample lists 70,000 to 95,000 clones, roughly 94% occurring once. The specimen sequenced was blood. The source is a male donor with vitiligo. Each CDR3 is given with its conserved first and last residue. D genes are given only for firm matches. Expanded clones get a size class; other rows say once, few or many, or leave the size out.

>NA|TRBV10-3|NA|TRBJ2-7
TGTGCCATACAGTCCACCTACGAGCAGTACTTC
CAIQSTYEQYF
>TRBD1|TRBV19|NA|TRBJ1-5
TGTGCCAGTAGTTACAGGGGGCGAACCAATCAGCCCCAGCATTTT
CASSYRGRTNQPQHF
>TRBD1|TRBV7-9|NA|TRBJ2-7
TGTGCCAGCAGCAGCCCGGGACAGTTCTACGAGCAGTACTTC
CASSSPGQFYEQYF
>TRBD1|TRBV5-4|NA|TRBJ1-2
TGTGCCAGCAGTACAGGGGGCGTCATCTATGGCTACACCTTC
CASSTGGVIYGYTF
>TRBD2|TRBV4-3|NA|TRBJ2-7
TGCGCCAGCAGCCAAGATCTCGGGCTAGCGGGCTACGAGCAGTACTTC
CASSQDLGLAGYEQYF
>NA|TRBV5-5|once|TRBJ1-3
TGTGCCAGCAGCTTCCCCAGGGTCAGATCTGGAAACACCATATATTTT
CASSFPRVRSGNTIYF
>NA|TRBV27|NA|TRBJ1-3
TGTGCCAGCCGCGATCCCAGGGCTGGAAACACCATATATTTT
CASRDPRAGNTIYF
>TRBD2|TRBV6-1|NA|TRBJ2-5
TGTGCCAGCAGTGAAAGGACTAGCGGGAAAGAGACCCAGTACTTC
CASSERTSGKETQYF
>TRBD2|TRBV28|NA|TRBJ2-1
TGTGCCAGCAGTAGCGGGACTTCCTACAATGAGCAGTTCTTC
CASSSGTSYNEQFF
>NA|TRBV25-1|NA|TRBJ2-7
TGTGCCAGCAGCGACACCCCCGGGGTCGAGCAGTACTTC
CASSDTPGVEQYF
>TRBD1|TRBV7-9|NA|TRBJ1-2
TGTGCCAGCAGCTTGGACAGGGTGTCTGCCTATGGCTACACCTTC
CASSLDRVSAYGYTF
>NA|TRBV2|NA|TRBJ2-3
TGTGCCAGCAGTGATAAGGGCAGGACACTAACAGATACGCAGTATTTT
CASSDKGRTLTDTQYF
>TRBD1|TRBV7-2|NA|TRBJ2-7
TGTGCCAGCAGCTTCGACAGGGTTGGATACGAGCAGTACTTC
CASSFDRVGYEQYF
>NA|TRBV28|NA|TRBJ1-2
TGTGCCAGCAGTTTAGGGGGGAACTATGGCTACACCTTC
CASSLGGNYGYTF
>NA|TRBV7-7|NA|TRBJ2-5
TGTGCCAGCAGCCCTAGGTCTCAAGAGACCCAGTACTTC
CASSPRSQETQYF
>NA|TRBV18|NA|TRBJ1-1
TGTGCCAGCTCACCAAAAGGGGGAACTGAAGCTTTCTTT
CASSPKGGTEAFF
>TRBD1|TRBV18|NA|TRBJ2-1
TGTGCCAGCTCACCACGTCGGGACAGGGGGAGAAATGAGCAGTTCTTC
CASSPRRDRGRNEQFF
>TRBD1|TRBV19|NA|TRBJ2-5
TGTGCCAGTAGTATTTCAGGGGGTGGAGAGACCCAGTACTTC
CASSISGGGETQYF
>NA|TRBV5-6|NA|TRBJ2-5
TGTGCCAGCAGCTTGAGCAGGGCCCCTACCCTAGAGACCCAGTACTTC
CASSLSRAPTLETQYF
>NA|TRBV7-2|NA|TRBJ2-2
TGTGCCAGCAGCTTAGCGGTGGGGAGAGGGGAGCTGTTTTTT
CASSLAVGRGELFF
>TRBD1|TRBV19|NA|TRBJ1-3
TGTGCCAGTAGTATGGACAGGAGCTCTGGAAACACCATATATTTT
CASSMDRSSGNTIYF
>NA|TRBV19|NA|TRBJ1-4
TGTGCCAGCCGGGACAACCCTGCAACTAATGAAAAACTGTTTTTT
CASRDNPATNEKLFF
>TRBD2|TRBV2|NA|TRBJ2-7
TGTGCCAGCAGCCCCACTAGCGGGAGGGCCTCCTACGAGCAGTACTTC
CASSPTSGRASYEQYF
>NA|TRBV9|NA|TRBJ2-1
TGTGCCAGCAGCGTAGGGGGCTCGGATGAGCAGTTCTTC
CASSVGGSDEQFF
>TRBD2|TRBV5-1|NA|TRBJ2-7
TGCGCCAGCAGCTCTGGGGGGGTGCTAGACGAGCAGTACTTC
CASSSGGVLDEQYF
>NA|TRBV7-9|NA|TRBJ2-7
TGTGCCAGCAGGGAGCTGGAAGGCCACGAGCAGTACTTC
CASRELEGHEQYF
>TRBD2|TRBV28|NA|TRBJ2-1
TGTGCCAGCAGAGGCCGGGGGTGGACTAGCGGGGGAGGGTACAATGAGCAGTTCTTC
CASRGRGWTSGGGYNEQFF
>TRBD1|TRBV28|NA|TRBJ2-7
TGTGCCAGCAGTCCCGCGGGGGACAGGGGGATCTACGAGCAGTACTTC
CASSPAGDRGIYEQYF
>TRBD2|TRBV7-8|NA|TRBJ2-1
TGTGCCAGCAGCTTGGGACTAGCGGGTGAGCAGTTCTTC
CASSLGLAGEQFF
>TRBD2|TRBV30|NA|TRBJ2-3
TGTGCCTGGAGTGCGATAGCGGGAGGCGCAGATACGCAGTATTTT
CAWSAIAGGADTQYF
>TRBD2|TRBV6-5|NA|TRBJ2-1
TGTGCCAGCAGTTACGCGACTAGCACTGAGCAGTTCTTC
CASSYATSTEQFF
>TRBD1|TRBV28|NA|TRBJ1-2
TGTGCCAGTCAGGGGGCCGGTGGCTACACCTTC
CASQGAGGYTF
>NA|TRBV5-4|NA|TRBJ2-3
TGTGCCAGCAGCCCAGTGTCGAGCACAGATACGCAGTATTTT
CASSPVSSTDTQYF
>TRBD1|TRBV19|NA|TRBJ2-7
TGTGCCGGGGAGGACAGGGGAAAGGGCGAGCAGTACTTC
CAGEDRGKGEQYF
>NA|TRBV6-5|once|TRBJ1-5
TGTGCCAGCAGTTATGGGCCGAATCAGCCCCAGCATTTT
CASSYGPNQPQHF
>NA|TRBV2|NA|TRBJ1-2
TGTGCCAGCAGTGTACAGGGTAAAAGTGGCTACACCTTC
CASSVQGKSGYTF
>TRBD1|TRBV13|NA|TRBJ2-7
TGTGCCAGCACCAGGGGCAGGGGGCAATACGAGCAGTACTTC
CASTRGRGQYEQYF
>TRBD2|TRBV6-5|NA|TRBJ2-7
TGTGCCAGCGCGCTCAGCGGGAGAGACGAGCAGTACTTC
CASALSGRDEQYF
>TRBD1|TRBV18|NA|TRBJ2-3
TGTGCCAGCTCACCGCGGGACAGGGTCCCGAATACGCAGTATTTT
CASSPRDRVPNTQYF
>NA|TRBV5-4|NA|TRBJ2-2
TGTGCCAGCAGCCCGGCAAAGTCGGGAGCGAACACCGGGGAGCTGTTTTTT
CASSPAKSGANTGELFF
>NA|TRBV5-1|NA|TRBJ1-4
TGCGCCAGCAGCTTGCAACCCGGGGAAAAACTGTTTTTT
CASSLQPGEKLFF
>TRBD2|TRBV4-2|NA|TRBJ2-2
TGTGCCAGCAGTCCTACTAGCGGGAGGAATTCCGGGGAGCTGTTTTTT
CASSPTSGRNSGELFF
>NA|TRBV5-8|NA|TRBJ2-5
TGTGCCAGCAGCTTGTGGGGGCCCGAAGAGACCCAGTACTTC
CASSLWGPEETQYF
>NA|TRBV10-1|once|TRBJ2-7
TGCGCCAGCTCCCCGGGTGGATCCTACGAGCAGTACTTC
CASSPGGSYEQYF
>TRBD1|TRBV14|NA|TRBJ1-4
TGTGCCAGCAGCCAATTGGACAGGAAGGATGAAAAACTGTTTTTT
CASSQLDRKDEKLFF
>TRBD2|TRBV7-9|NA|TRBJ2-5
TGTGCCAGCAGCTCAACGGGAGGGACTAGCGGGCCACAAGAGACCCAGTACTTC
CASSSTGGTSGPQETQYF
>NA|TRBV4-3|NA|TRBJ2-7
TGCGCCAGCAGCCAAGGGCCCCTGGACGAGCAGTACTTC
CASSQGPLDEQYF
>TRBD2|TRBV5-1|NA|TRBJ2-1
TGCGCCAGCAGCTTGGAACTAGCGGGGATCTACAATGAGCAGTTCTTC
CASSLELAGIYNEQFF
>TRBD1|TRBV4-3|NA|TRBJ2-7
TGCGCCAGCAGCCCCGGGACAGGGAACTACGAGCAGTACTTC
CASSPGTGNYEQYF
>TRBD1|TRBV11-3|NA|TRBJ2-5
TGTGCCAGCAGTCGATCCTTGGACAGGTCAGAGACCCAGTACTTC
CASSRSLDRSETQYF
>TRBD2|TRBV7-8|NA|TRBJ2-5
TGTGCCAGCAGCCAGCGGGACGCGGTCCAAGAGACCCAGTACTTC
CASSQRDAVQETQYF
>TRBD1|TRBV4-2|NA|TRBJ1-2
TGTGCCAGCAGCCAAGAAGTCGGCAGGGGGCAGAGTCTGGGCTATGGCTACACCTTC
CASSQEVGRGQSLGYGYTF